The 15 T cell receptor beta chains presented below share a single source sample, sequenced in a study of blood T cell repertoires in COVID-19. The method was immunoSEQ multiplex PCR; TCRdb's version includes in-frame clones alone and lacks a portion of them. The sample lists about 120,000 clones; more than 75% were seen once. The source material was peripheral blood. These receptors all come from a human donor in a cohort sampled during active COVID-19.

In this sample, this clone turned up once. The CDR3 nucleotides are TGTGCCAGCAGTCAGGGGACCGGGGAGACCCAGTACTTC. Protein: CASSQGTGETQYF. The V and J genes are TRBV28 and TRBJ2-5; weak D call: TRBD1 (6 bases). Trimming took off 5 bases at V and 5 bases at J, with 12 bases between the two ends. The CDR3 has 13 residues. Germline V gives CDR1 MDHEN, CDR2 SYDVKM.

J is TRBJ1-1 and V is TRBV25-1; weak D call: TRBD1 (5 bases). With 0 bases removed from V and 4 bases from J, the gap between germline ends came to 15 bases. The CDR3 spans 16 residues. Germline V CDR1 and CDR2: MGHDK, SYGVNS. The CDR3 protein is CASSEYPGSLGTEAFF. CDR3 in DNA: TGTGCCAGCAGTGAATACCCAGGGTCGTTGGGCACTGAAGCTTTCTTT.

This chain joins TRBV20-1 and TRBJ2-3; 10 bases are a match to TRBD2. Germline V gene lookup returns CDR1 DFQATT and CDR2 SNEGSKA (reference sequence). V lost 3 bases and J lost 2; bases outside the gene matches: 20. The CDR3 is 20 amino acids. DNA for the CDR3: TGCAGTGCTAGTGGGGTAGTAGCGGGAGGTGGGCAAGGCCCCACAGATACGCAGTATTTT. It is translated as CSASGVVAGGGQGPTDTQYF.

CDR3 bases: TGTGCCAGCAGCCAACCCGGGACAGGGGCGGCCTACGAGCAGTACTTC. It is translated as CASSQPGTGAAYEQYF. The chain is built from TRBV28 and TRBJ2-7; 10 nucleotides match TRBD1. This CDR3 has 16 residues. Germline values: CDR1 MDHEN, CDR2 SYDVKM. After removal of 6 bases from V and 2 bases from J, the junction contained 10 bases not matched to a gene.

The chain recombines TRBV19 with TRBJ1-3; the D is unclear. The CDR3 totals 13 residues. The germline V gene encodes CDR1 LNHDA and CDR2 SQIVND (reference sequence). V was shortened by 3 bases and J by 3 bases, with 6 bases between the two germline ends. CDR3 sequence reads: CASSMELGNTIYF. CDR3 DNA sequence: TGTGCCAGTAGTATGGAGCTTGGAAACACCATATATTTT.

A single count supports this clone. This rearrangement joins TRBV7-6 to TRBJ2-2; 7 bases are shared with TRBD1. Germline V lookup: CDR1 SGHVS, CDR2 FNYEAQ. The CDR3 is made up of 15 amino acids. The J segment lost 5 bases and the V segment lost 4 bases, leaving 7 bases of the junction unmatched. CDR3 DNA sequence: TGTGCCAGCAGCTCACCAACACAGGGGACCGGGGAGCTGTTTTTT. Translation: CASSSPTQGTGELFF.

The chain employs TRBV4-1 and TRBJ2-7, with 8 bases that match TRBD1. The length of the CDR3 is 15 residues. V shed 5 bases and J 3 bases; nucleotides not matched to a gene: 9. The germline V gene has CDR1 MGHRA and CDR2 YSYEKL. The CDR3 sequence is CASSYRDRPLYEQYF. The CDR3 DNA follows: TGCGCCAGCAGCTACCGGGACAGGCCTCTCTACGAGCAGTACTTC.

This clone was recorded a few times. This sequence joins TRBV6-2 or TRBV6-3 and TRBJ2-3; TRBD1 aligns across 8 bases. Germline trimming cut 5 bases from V and 6 bases from J; bases unmatched to any gene: 7. CDR1 MNHEY and CDR2 SVGEGT come from the germline V gene. CDR3 size: 14 residues. The CDR3: CASSGQGATDTQYF. CDR3 nucleotide sequence: TGTGCCAGCAGTGGTCAGGGGGCGACGGATACGCAGTATTTT.

V is TRBV29-1 and J is TRBJ1-4, with 7 bases identical to TRBD1. Germline assignment: CDR1 SQVTM and CDR2 ANQGSEA. V lost 6 bases, J lost 4 bases, and 11 bases stayed unmatched. The CDR3 has 15 amino acids. The CDR3 spells CSVAGLQGNNEKLFF. CDR3 in DNA: TGCAGCGTCGCCGGCCTACAGGGGAATAATGAAAAACTGTTTTTT.

The chain employs TRBV5-1 and TRBJ2-3; 10 nucleotides line up with TRBD2. Looked up from germline, CDR1 is SGHRS and CDR2 is YFSETQ. The CDR3 extends over 16 amino acids. V lost 4 bases and J lost 8; bases outside the gene matches: 13. CDR3 in amino acids: CASSKTGTSDISTQYF. The CDR3, as DNA: TGCGCCAGCAGCAAGACCGGGACTAGCGATATCAGTACGCAGTATTTT.

The count of this clone is one. The chain uses TRBV7-2 and TRBJ2-1; TRBD1 is a possible D gene (5 bases). This CDR3 has 14 residues. Germline V gives CDR1 SGHTA, CDR2 FQGNSA. The ends were cut back, 5 bases at V and 8 bases at J, with 16 bases in the middle. The CDR3 protein is CASSPSQGRDEQFF. For the CDR3, the DNA is TGTGCCAGCAGCCCCTCCCAGGGCCGGGATGAGCAGTTCTTC.

This clone was detected only a few times. For the CDR3, the DNA is TGCGCCAGCAGCTCTTCCAATGGGACAGTTTTCTCTGGGGCCAACGTCCTGACTTTC. This sequence encodes CASSSSNGTVFSGANVLTF. The V and J genes are TRBV5-1 and TRBJ2-6; 7 bases map to TRBD1. CDR3 length: 19 amino acids. Germline loops: CDR1 SGHRS, CDR2 YFSETQ. After removal of 3 bases from V and 0 bases from J, the junction contained 12 bases not matched to a gene.

This clone has just one count. This chain joins TRBV19 and TRBJ2-7; TRBD1 matches at 9 bases. Trimming took 3 bases from V and 0 from J; bases not matched to a gene: 6. The CDR3 runs 16 residues. Germline CDR1 LNHDA, CDR2 SQIVND (reference sequence). CDR3 loop: CASSMVRQGGSYEQYF. The CDR3 DNA reads as TGTGCCAGTAGTATGGTTCGACAGGGGGGCTCCTACGAGCAGTACTTC.

This clone occurred a few times. The V gene is TRBV4-1, the J gene TRBJ1-5; D uncertain. V lost 1 base and J 0 bases, leaving 10 bases between the germline ends. Germline CDR1 reads MGHRA; CDR2 reads YSYEKL. The CDR3 length is 16 residues. The CDR3 DNA is TGCGCCAGCAGCCAAGGGGCAATTGATAGCAATCAGCCCCAGCATTTT. It translates to CASSQGAIDSNQPQHF.

The V call is TRBV24-1, the J call TRBJ1-1; D is ambiguous. The CDR3 contains 13 residues. V dropped 8 bases and J dropped 3 bases, with 12 bases sitting between them. Germline CDR1 reads KGHDR; CDR2 reads SFDVKD. CDR3 nucleotides: TGTGCCACCAACAACGGGTGGGACACTGAAGCTTTCTTT. It translates to CATNNGWDTEAFF.